This T cell receptor (beta chain) emerged from a study of Graves' ophthalmopathy and Graves' hyperthyroidism. On the study more broadly: The collection of peripheral blood took place at initial diagnosis, before any treatment.

The CDR3 has 12 amino acids. Germline V gene sequence: CDR1 SQVTM, CDR2 ANQGSEA. Trimming stripped 4 bases from V and 1 base from J, with 8 bases between. Many counts were recorded for this clonotype. RNA transcripts were the template, and TCR beta CDR3 regions were amplified from them. The first-round RT-PCR employed HTBI primers together with the Qiagen OneStep RT-PCR kit. A multiplex PCR was then performed as the second round. TCRdb reprocessed the multiplex PCR reads via MiXCR and lists one record per CDR3 protein. In the table there are hundreds of thousands of distinct CDR3 sequences, approximately 15% of which are singletons. People with hyperthyroidism were aged 18 to 65 and newly diagnosed, under 2 months' duration.

The sample consisted of peripheral blood. The sequence derives from a woman aged 18-29 years with stable Graves' hyperthyroidism. J is TRBJ2-7 and V is TRBV29-1; D remains ambiguous. CDR3 residues: CSVGDDSYEQYF. The CDR3, as DNA: TGCAGCGTTGGAGATGATTCCTACGAGCAGTACTTC.